Reported below is one TCR beta chain. V was cut by 4 bases and J by 8 bases, with 17 bases left in between. The CDR3 is made up of 14 amino acids. MiXCR, run by TCRdb on the RT-PCR reads, gives a single entry per CDR3 protein. Of 500,000 or so distinct CDR3 sequences detected, 16% appear once; the ten largest clones hold less than 4%. The data were taken from a study of response to subunit inactivated influenza vaccine. The clonotype comes from a man between 50 and 75 years old who received an inactivated influenza vaccine. The source was CD4+ T cells sorted from PBMCs, collected around 25 months after vaccination. The V call is TRBV12-3 or TRBV12-4, the J call TRBJ1-2; D may be TRBD1 (6 bases). This CDR3 reads CASSSGPGAGGYTF. For the CDR3, the DNA is TGTGCCAGCAGTTCGGGACCGGGGGCCGGCGGCTACACCTTC.